The T cell receptor (beta chain) under discussion was sequenced for a study of blood T cell repertoires in COVID-19. After removal of 2 bases from V and 1 base from J, the junction contained 16 bases not matched to a gene. The CDR3 runs to 20 residues. CDR1 and CDR2 from the germline V gene are SGHRS and YFSETQ. Some clones are missing from TCRdb's copy, which holds only in-frame ones; the method was immunoSEQ multiplex PCR. This sample has tens of thousands of clones; around 90% occur once, and the top ten carry roughly 0.35%. Input material: peripheral blood. The rearrangement uses TRBV5-1 and TRBJ2-2, with 8 bases aligning to TRBD2. This sequence originates from a man over 45 with COVID-19, enrolled during active disease. CDR3 sequence (DNA): TGCGCCAGCAGCTTTGGGGTCTCGTGGGGACTAGGGGTGAACACCGGGGAGCTGTTTTTT. Its protein is CASSFGVSWGLGVNTGELFF.